A selection of T cell receptor beta chains follows, all from one sample in a study of shared clonotypes between healthy human individuals. Using immunoSEQ multiplex PCR, the repertoire was profiled, and TCRdb retains in-frame clones only, with some absent. Of more than 2,000,000 clones listed, about 92% were seen once; the top ten hold under 0.45%. The sample consisted of naive CD4+ T cells from PBMCs. The source of these receptors is a man aged 18 to 29 in good health. Some clones in this sample may be carry-over from other donors' samples. Each CDR3 is given with its conserved first and last residue. Each record gives: V gene, D gene, J gene, CDR3 DNA, CDR3 protein. D genes are given only for firm matches.

v_gene: TRBV5-6
d_gene: -
j_gene: TRBJ1-1
CDR3nt: TGTGCCAGCAGCTTGGTGGGGTCGGAAGCTTTCTTT
CDR3aa: CASSLVGSEAFF

v_gene: TRBV2
d_gene: TRBD1
j_gene: TRBJ1-2
CDR3nt: TGTGCCAGCGGGGAAACAGGGGTCGGCTACACCTTC
CDR3aa: CASGETGVGYTF

v_gene: TRBV14
d_gene: TRBD2
j_gene: TRBJ2-1
CDR3nt: TGTGCCAGCAGCCAAGAATCGTGGGAGGGAAGCTCCTACAATGAGCAGTTCTTC
CDR3aa: CASSQESWEGSSYNEQFF

v_gene: TRBV5-1
d_gene: TRBD2
j_gene: TRBJ2-1
CDR3nt: TGCGCCAGCAGCTTGGCAAGCGGGAGTCTCAATGAGCAGTTCTTC
CDR3aa: CASSLASGSLNEQFF

v_gene: TRBV6-1
d_gene: -
j_gene: TRBJ2-7
CDR3nt: TGTGCCAGCAGTGAACCGGGGAGAGGGTCCTACGAGCAGTACTTC
CDR3aa: CASSEPGRGSYEQYF

v_gene: TRBV7-2
d_gene: -
j_gene: TRBJ2-1
CDR3nt: TGTGCCAGCAGCTTAGGGTCGGCGGTGCACTACAATGAGCAGTTCTTC
CDR3aa: CASSLGSAVHYNEQFF

v_gene: TRBV12-5
d_gene: -
j_gene: TRBJ1-1
CDR3nt: TGTGCTAGTGGTCAGAGGAACACTGAAGCTTTCTTT
CDR3aa: CASGQRNTEAFF

v_gene: TRBV18
d_gene: -
j_gene: TRBJ2-3
CDR3nt: TGTGCCAGCTCTCTTAGCAGCACAGATACGCAGTATTTT
CDR3aa: CASSLSSTDTQYF

v_gene: TRBV27
d_gene: -
j_gene: TRBJ1-2
CDR3nt: TGTGCCAGCAGTCTACACCAGGGGACCTATGGCTACACCTTC
CDR3aa: CASSLHQGTYGYTF

v_gene: TRBV7-3
d_gene: TRBD2
j_gene: TRBJ2-7
CDR3nt: TGTGCCAGCAGCCCTAGCGGGCGACTCCCCGAGCAGTACTTC
CDR3aa: CASSPSGRLPEQYF